Presented here are 29 T cell receptor beta chains from one specimen sequenced in a study of monozygotic twins with inflammatory bowel disease. TCRdb reworked the 5' RACE reads into one entry per CDR3 protein, no DNA. In all, the sample yields about 160,000 distinct CDR3 sequences. The sequenced material came from blood. These receptors were taken from a human donor with ulcerative colitis or Crohn's disease, or a healthy co-twin of an affected twin (not recorded which).

The chain has TRBV29-1 and TRBJ2-1; no DNA is available, so the TRBD1 call from TCRdb remains unchecked. CDR1 SQVTM and CDR2 ANQGSEA come from the germline V gene. CDR3 length: 11 amino acids. This CDR3 is CSSRDINEQFF.

V usage is TRBV5-1 and J usage is TRBJ2-5; without DNA, the TCRdb call of TRBD2 cannot be checked. CDR1 and CDR2 (germline): SGHRS, YFSETQ. The CDR3 has 16 residues. The CDR3 loop is CASSFSTSGTQETQYF.

The chain joins TRBV7-3 to TRBJ2-1; TCRdb designates TRBD2, a call that cannot be tested without DNA. The CDR3 loop spans 15 amino acids. CDR1 SGHTA and CDR2 FQGTGA come from the germline V gene. CDR3 residues: CASSDPGTSGKEQFF. Looking up the rest from reference TRBV7-3 and TRBJ2-1 gives the full variable domain: GAGVSQTPSNKVTEKGKYVELRCDPISGHTALYWYRQSLGQGPEFLIYFQGTGAADDSGLPNDRFFAVRPEGSVSTLKIQRTERGDSAVYLCASSDPGTSGKEQFFGPGTRLTVL.

V is TRBV20-1 and J is TRBJ2-1. This CDR3 region has 17 residues. Per the germline V gene, CDR1 is DFQATT and CDR2 is SNEGSKA (reference sequence). The CDR3 protein is CSAREKASVAVYNEQFF.

The chain uses TRBV5-4 and TRBJ2-7; TCRdb picks TRBD2, but there is no DNA to check that call. Germline lookup yields CDR1 SGHNT and CDR2 YYREEE (reference sequence). The CDR3 contains 16 residues. The CDR3 sequence: CASSSWTSGRPYEQYF.

Here the CDR3 reads CASSPVAGARPDTQYF. The chain couples TRBV7-3 to TRBJ2-3; TCRdb returns TRBD2, unconfirmable since there is no DNA. Germline assignment: CDR1 SGHTA and CDR2 FQGTGA. The CDR3 runs to 16 residues.

V usage is TRBV19 and J usage is TRBJ1-1. Germline values: CDR1 LNHDA, CDR2 SQIVND (reference sequence). The CDR3 is made up of 13 amino acids. This chain's CDR3 is CASSIAEYTEAFF.

The chain carries TRBV20-1 and TRBJ2-2; TCRdb selects TRBD2, and the lack of DNA leaves this call unchecked. Germline V gene data show CDR1 as DFQATT and CDR2 as SNEGSKA (reference sequence). The CDR3 loop spans 14 amino acids. The CDR3 loop is CSAPGLRNTGELFF.

V usage is TRBV6-5 and J usage is TRBJ2-3; TCRdb selects TRBD1, and the lack of DNA leaves this call unchecked. The CDR3 consists of 17 residues. Germline loops: CDR1 MNHEY, CDR2 SVGAGI. CDR3 region: CASSYVWPPHRTDTQYF.

The gene calls are TRBV24-1 and TRBJ2-6; there is no DNA to check the TCRdb D call of TRBD1. Germline CDR1 KGHDR, CDR2 SFDVKD. The CDR3 loop spans 17 amino acids. The CDR3 loop reads CATSSRDRRSGANVLTF.

The chain uses TRBV6-5 and TRBJ2-2. This CDR3 is built from 16 residues. The germline gives CDR1 MNHEY, CDR2 SVGAGI. CDR3 amino acids: CASSYRVVVGIGELFF.

The V and J genes are TRBV6-5 and TRBJ2-3; TCRdb designates TRBD1, a call that cannot be tested without DNA. The CDR3 spans 16 residues. Germline CDR1 and CDR2: MNHEY and SVGAGI. The CDR3 spells CASSSTTGRGTDTQYF.

This chain uses TRBV28 with TRBJ2-3. CDR1 and CDR2 from the germline V gene are MDHEN and SYDVKM. The CDR3 loop spans 14 amino acids. Here the CDR3 reads CASSLLGSTDTQYF.

The V gene is TRBV20-1, the J gene TRBJ2-5; TCRdb's D call of TRBD2 is untestable without DNA. Germline lookup yields CDR1 DFQATT and CDR2 SNEGSKA (reference sequence). The CDR3 has 14 amino acids. The CDR3 is CSAELAALGETQYF.

The gene calls are TRBV9 and TRBJ2-2. Germline CDR1 reads SGDLS; CDR2 reads YYNGEE. CDR3 size: 13 residues. The CDR3 region is CASSAGTTGELFF.

The chain employs TRBV25-1 and TRBJ2-5; without DNA, the TCRdb call of TRBD2 cannot be checked. This CDR3 has 14 amino acids. Germline loops: CDR1 MGHDK, CDR2 SYGVNS. Here the CDR3 reads CASSEPAGWETQYF.

The chain recombines TRBV20-1 with TRBJ1-5; TCRdb designates TRBD1, a call that cannot be tested without DNA. Per the germline V gene, CDR1 is DFQATT and CDR2 is SNEGSKA (reference sequence). The CDR3 contains 14 residues. This chain's CDR3 is CSASPGFINQPQHF.

The chain combines TRBV28 with TRBJ1-2; TCRdb names TRBD1, which stays unverified in the absence of DNA. The CDR3 spans 15 residues. Germline lookup yields CDR1 MDHEN and CDR2 SYDVKM. CDR3 loop: CASRQIRQASYGYTF.

V is TRBV7-3 and J is TRBJ2-5; TCRdb picks TRBD1, but there is no DNA to check that call. This CDR3 has 13 residues. CDR1 is SGHTA, CDR2 FQGTGA, per germline. This CDR3 reads CASSHQGQETQYF.

The rearrangement uses TRBV18 and TRBJ2-7. CDR1 is KGHSH and CDR2 is LQKENI in the germline V gene. This CDR3 is built from 12 residues. CDR3 residues: CASSPHSDEQYF.

The CDR3 is CATSDEAGGPLDTQYF. This chain joins TRBV24-1 and TRBJ2-3; the TRBD2 assignment by TCRdb is unverifiable without DNA. Germline lookup yields CDR1 KGHDR and CDR2 SFDVKD. The CDR3 contains 16 residues.

CDR3 protein: CASSLRGEQFF. This chain connects TRBV28 to TRBJ2-1; TCRdb returns TRBD1, unconfirmable since there is no DNA. The length of the CDR3 is 11 residues. The germline CDR1 and CDR2 sequences are MDHEN and SYDVKM.

The V call is TRBV15, the J call TRBJ2-7; lacking DNA, the TRBD2 call made by TCRdb goes unchecked. The CDR3 spans 14 residues. Germline-derived CDR1 and CDR2 are LNHNV and YYDKDF (reference sequence). This chain's CDR3 is CATSTSGIYYEQYF.

The V call is TRBV24-1, the J call TRBJ2-3; without DNA, the TCRdb call of TRBD2 cannot be checked. CDR3 size: 14 residues. Germline V CDR1 and CDR2: KGHDR, SFDVKD. CDR3 in amino acids: CATSDPSGQDTQYF.

The gene calls are TRBV15 and TRBJ1-4. Per the germline V gene, CDR1 is LNHNV and CDR2 is YYDKDF (reference sequence). CDR3 length equals 13 residues. CDR3 region: CATSKGGDEKLFF.

The chain recombines TRBV10-3 with TRBJ2-1; TCRdb's D gene call, TRBD1, goes unchecked for lack of DNA. The germline gives CDR1 ENHRY, CDR2 SYGVKD. The CDR3 has 20 residues. The CDR3 loop is CAISPRGTGGPSSSYNEQFF.

V is TRBV12-3 or TRBV12-4 and J is TRBJ2-3; TCRdb picks TRBD1, but there is no DNA to check that call. The CDR3 contains 14 residues. The CDR3 region is CASSRTGRQMAQYF.

The chain couples TRBV7-2 to TRBJ1-5. Germline CDR1 reads SGHTA; CDR2 reads FQGNSA. The CDR3 covers 15 residues. This chain's CDR3 is CASSLVPNSNQPQHF.

This chain joins TRBV7-3 and TRBJ2-3. Germline values: CDR1 SGHTA, CDR2 FQGTGA. There are 13 residues in the CDR3. The chain's CDR3 is CASSTSVTDTQYF.